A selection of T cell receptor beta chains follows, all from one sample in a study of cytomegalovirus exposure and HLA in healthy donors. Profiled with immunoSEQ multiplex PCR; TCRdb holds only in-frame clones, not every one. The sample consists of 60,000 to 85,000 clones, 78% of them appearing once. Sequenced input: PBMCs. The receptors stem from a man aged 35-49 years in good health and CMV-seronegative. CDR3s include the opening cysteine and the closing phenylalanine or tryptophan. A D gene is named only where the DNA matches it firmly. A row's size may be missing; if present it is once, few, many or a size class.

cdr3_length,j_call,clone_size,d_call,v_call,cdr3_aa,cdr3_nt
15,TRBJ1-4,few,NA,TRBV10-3,CAISESGGKKEKLFF,TGTGCCATCAGTGAGTCTGGAGGTAAAAAGGAAAAACTGTTTTTT
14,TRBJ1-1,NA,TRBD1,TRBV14,CASSRVGTGAEAFF,TGTGCCAGCAGCCGTGTTGGGACAGGGGCGGAAGCTTTCTTT
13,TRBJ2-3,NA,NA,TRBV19,CASSMSITDTQYF,TGTGCCAGTAGTATGTCTATTACAGATACGCAGTATTTT
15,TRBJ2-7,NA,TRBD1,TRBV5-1,CASSPTGARSHEQYF,TGCGCCAGCAGCCCTACAGGGGCTCGTTCTCACGAGCAGTACTTC
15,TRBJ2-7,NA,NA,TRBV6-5,CASSYSNLGAYEQYF,TGTGCCAGCAGTTACTCGAATTTAGGGGCCTACGAGCAGTACTTC
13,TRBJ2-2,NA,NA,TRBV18,CASSPQRTGELFF,TGTGCCAGCTCACCACAGCGAACCGGGGAGCTGTTTTTT
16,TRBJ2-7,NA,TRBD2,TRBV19,CASSALSAGGPHEQYF,TGTGCCAGTAGTGCTCTTTCAGCGGGAGGGCCCCACGAGCAGTACTTC
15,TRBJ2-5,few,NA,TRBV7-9,CASSLVRVSQETQYF,TGTGCCAGCAGCTTGGTCAGGGTTTCCCAAGAGACCCAGTACTTC
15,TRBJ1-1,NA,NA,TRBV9,CASSVFGGSNTEAFF,TGTGCCAGCAGCGTATTCGGGGGGTCGAACACTGAAGCTTTCTTT
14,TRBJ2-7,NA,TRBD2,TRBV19,CASSAPSGVYEQYF,TGTGCCAGTAGTGCGCCTAGCGGGGTATACGAGCAGTACTTC
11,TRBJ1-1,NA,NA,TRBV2,CASNLQVEAFF,TGTGCCAGCAACCTACAGGTTGAAGCTTTCTTT
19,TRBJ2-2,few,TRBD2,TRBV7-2,CASSPGLAGESENTGELFF,TGTGCCAGCAGCCCCGGACTAGCGGGAGAATCGGAGAACACCGGGGAGCTGTTTTTT
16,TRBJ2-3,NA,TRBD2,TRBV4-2,CASSQVTSGATDTQYF,TGTGCCAGCAGCCAAGTAACTAGCGGTGCCACAGATACGCAGTATTTT
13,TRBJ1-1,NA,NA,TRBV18,CASHPQGSPEAFF,TGTGCCAGCCACCCCCAGGGGAGCCCTGAAGCTTTCTTT
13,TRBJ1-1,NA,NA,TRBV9,CASSVTGNTEAFF,TGTGCCAGCAGCGTAACGGGGAACACTGAAGCTTTCTTT
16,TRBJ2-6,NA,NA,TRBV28,CASRSSGPPGANGLTF,TGTGCCAGCAGATCCTCCGGACCCCCTGGGGCCAACGGCCTGACTTTC
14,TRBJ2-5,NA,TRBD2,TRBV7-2,CASRQAGGQETQYF,TGTGCCAGCAGACAAGCGGGAGGGCAAGAGACCCAGTACTTC
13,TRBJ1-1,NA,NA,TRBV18,CASSLSQGTEAFF,TGTGCCAGCTCACTTTCCCAGGGCACTGAAGCTTTCTTT
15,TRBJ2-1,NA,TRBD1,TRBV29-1,CSVFPQGAGLGEQFF,TGCAGCGTTTTCCCACAGGGGGCCGGCTTAGGTGAGCAGTTCTTC
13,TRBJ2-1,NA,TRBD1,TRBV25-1,CASSEIQGNEQFF,TGTGCCAGCAGTGAAATACAGGGGAATGAGCAGTTCTTC
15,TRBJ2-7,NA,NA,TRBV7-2,CASSLALMSNYEQYF,TGTGCCAGCAGCTTAGCGCTCATGAGTAACTACGAGCAGTACTTC
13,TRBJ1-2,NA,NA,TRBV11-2,CASSYTPNYGYTF,TGTGCCAGCAGTTATACACCGAACTATGGCTACACCTTC
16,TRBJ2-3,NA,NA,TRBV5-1,CASSLAGVRVTDTQYF,TGCGCCAGCAGCTTGGCCGGCGTCAGGGTTACAGATACGCAGTATTTT
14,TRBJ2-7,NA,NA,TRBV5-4,CASSLAGASYEQYF,TGTGCCAGCAGCTTGGCCGGAGCCTCCTACGAGCAGTACTTC
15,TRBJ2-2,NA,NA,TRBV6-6,CASSYTGTNTGELFF,TGTGCCAGCAGTTACACAGGGACGAACACCGGGGAGCTGTTTTTT
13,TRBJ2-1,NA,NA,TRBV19,CASSIARQDEQFF,TGTGCCAGTAGTATAGCCAGGCAGGATGAGCAGTTCTTC
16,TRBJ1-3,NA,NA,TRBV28,CASSLVPASTGNTIYF,TGTGCCAGCAGTTTAGTCCCCGCTAGTACTGGAAACACCATATATTTT
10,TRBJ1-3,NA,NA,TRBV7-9,CSWSGFTIYF,TGTTCCTGGTCCGGGTTCACCATATATTTT
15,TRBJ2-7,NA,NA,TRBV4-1,CASSQDGGRGYEQYF,TGCGCCAGCAGCCAAGATGGGGGCAGGGGATACGAGCAGTACTTC
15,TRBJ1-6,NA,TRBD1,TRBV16,CASSVLDRDNSPLHF,TGTGCCAGCAGCGTATTGGACAGGGACAATTCACCCCTCCACTTT
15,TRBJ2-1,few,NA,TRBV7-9,CASSFRGRAYNEQFF,TGTGCCAGCAGCTTTAGGGGGAGGGCATACAATGAGCAGTTCTTC